These 15 T cell receptor beta chains originate from one sample sequenced in a study of cytotoxic CD8 clonotypes in ibrutinib-treated CLL. Sequencing was performed with immunoSEQ multiplex PCR; in TCRdb, only in-frame clones are kept and a portion is missing. This table holds 300,000 or so clones, over 55% found once. Specimen: PBMCs, collected after 36 months of ibrutinib treatment. These receptor sequences come from a human donor with chronic lymphocytic leukemia.

The rearrangement links TRBV2 to TRBJ1-6, with TRBD1 identical over 8 bases. The CDR3 contains 14 residues. Germline CDR1 and CDR2: SNHLY and FYNNEI. The junction had 3 bases not matched to a gene; V was cut back by 3 bases and J by 8 bases. Written as DNA, the CDR3 is TGTGCCAGCAGTGAGACAGGGGCGTATTCACCCCTCCACTTT. Its protein is CASSETGAYSPLHF.

The chain couples TRBV7-9 to TRBJ1-4; D is undetermined. The CDR3 sequence is 15 residues long. Germline CDR1 and CDR2: SEHNR and FQNEAQ (reference sequence). V lost 5 bases to trimming and J lost 1 base, with 11 bases between them. The CDR3 region is CASSHPWETNEKLFF. The CDR3 nucleotides are TGTGCCAGCAGCCACCCGTGGGAAACTAATGAAAAACTGTTTTTT.

As DNA, the CDR3 is TGTGCCACCAGCCGGGACAGGGGGTTTTGGCAGTACTTC. Its translation is CATSRDRGFWQYF. V usage is TRBV15 and J usage is TRBJ2-7; TRBD1 aligns across 11 bases. Losses at the gene ends were 5 bases for V and 9 bases for J; bases not matched to a gene: 6. The CDR3 extends over 13 amino acids. CDR1 is LNHNV and CDR2 is YYDKDF in the germline V gene (reference sequence).

This chain links TRBV11-2 with TRBJ2-7; 7 bases match TRBD2. The V and J ends lost 5 bases and 3 bases, in that order; junction bases with no gene match: 13. The CDR3 spans 16 residues. Germline V gene sequence: CDR1 SGHAT, CDR2 FQNNGV. CDR3 sequence: CASSLGIGLVIYEQYF. Here the CDR3 DNA reads TGTGCCAGCAGCCTAGGGATCGGACTAGTTATCTACGAGCAGTACTTC.

The chain carries TRBV4-2 and TRBJ2-2; no clear D. V lost 4 bases and J 4 bases, leaving 7 bases between the germline ends. The germline CDR1 and CDR2 sequences are LGHNA and YNFKEQ. The CDR3 totals 13 residues. CDR3 region: CASSLQITGELFF. As DNA, the CDR3 is TGTGCCAGCAGCCTCCAGATCACCGGGGAGCTGTTTTTT.

The chain couples TRBV7-9 to TRBJ1-2; 8 bases map to TRBD1. Germline values: CDR1 SEHNR, CDR2 FQNEAQ (reference sequence). Trimming removed 2 bases from V and 4 bases from J; junction bases left unmatched: 9. The CDR3 contains 16 residues. Written as DNA, the CDR3 is TGTGCCAGCAGCTTACCCCTCGACAGGGGCGTCTATGGCTACACCTTC. Protein: CASSLPLDRGVYGYTF. The entire variable domain, with the rest obtained from reference TRBV7-9 and TRBJ1-2, is as follows: DTGVSQNPRHKITKRGQNVTFRCDPISEHNRLYWYRQTLGQGPEFLTYFQNEAQLEKSRLLSDRFSAERPKGSFSTLEIQRTEQGDSAMYLCASSLPLDRGVYGYTFGSGTRLTVV.

The CDR3 DNA is TGTGCCATCGGACAAGGGGCCTACGAGCAGTACTTC. Encoded protein: CAIGQGAYEQYF. The V call is TRBV10-3, the J call TRBJ2-7; D possibly corresponds to TRBD1 (5 bases). Trimming cost V 8 bases and J 2 bases, with 10 bases left between them. The CDR3 sequence is 12 residues long. From germline, CDR1 is ENHRY and CDR2 SYGVKD.

The chain carries TRBV18 and TRBJ2-5; D is unresolved. CDR3 length: 13 amino acids. Between the trimmed V and J ends, which lost 1 base and 1 base, there was a span of 4 bases. Per the germline V gene, CDR1 is KGHSH and CDR2 is LQKENI. DNA of the CDR3: TGTGCCAGCTCACCACGGGGCCAAGAGACCCAGTACTTC. Protein: CASSPRGQETQYF.

The J gene is TRBJ2-3, the V gene TRBV5-1, with TRBD2 as a possible D gene (6 bases). This CDR3 region has 15 residues. The germline V gene has CDR1 SGHRS and CDR2 YFSETQ. V was cut by 4 bases and J by 0 bases, with 12 bases left in between. CDR3 DNA: TGCGCCAGCAGCCCCGGGACTTTAAGCACAGATACGCAGTATTTT. Amino acids: CASSPGTLSTDTQYF. The entire variable domain, with the rest obtained from reference TRBV5-1 and TRBJ2-3, is as follows: KAGVTQTPRYLIKTRGQQVTLSCSPISGHRSVSWYQQTPGQGLQFLFEYFSETQRNKGNFPGRFSGRQFSNSRSEMNVSTLELGDSALYLCASSPGTLSTDTQYFGPGTRLTVL.

This sequence joins TRBV6-5 and TRBJ2-1, with a weak D call TRBD2 (6 bases). CDR3 length: 16 amino acids. The ends were cut back, 2 bases at V and 3 bases at J, with 14 bases in the middle. Germline V lookup: CDR1 MNHEY, CDR2 SVGAGI. CDR3 residues: CASSYRRGYFYNEQFF. CDR3 DNA sequence: TGTGCCAGCAGTTACAGGCGGGGCTACTTCTACAATGAGCAGTTCTTC.

DNA for the CDR3: TGTGCCAGCAGCGTGTCCCTAGGGCCACGGGACACCGGGGAGCTGTTTTTT. It yields the protein CASSVSLGPRDTGELFF. The V and J genes are TRBV9 and TRBJ2-2, with D unresolved. There are 17 residues in the CDR3. V was pared by 2 bases and J by 3 bases, with 17 bases between. In germline, CDR1 is SGDLS, CDR2 YYNGEE.

This clone was seen only a few times. V is TRBV7-3 and J is TRBJ2-7; 12 positions match TRBD2. Germline V lookup: CDR1 SGHTA, CDR2 FQGTGA. The junction had 2 bases not matched to a gene; V was cut back by 3 bases and J by 5 bases. CDR3 size: 14 residues. CDR3 residues: CASSFGLAGHEQYF. The CDR3 DNA reads as TGTGCCAGCAGCTTTGGACTAGCGGGACACGAGCAGTACTTC.

This clone was seen only a few times. This chain joins TRBV27 and TRBJ1-1, with D maybe TRBD1 (5 bases). CDR1 and CDR2 (germline): MNHEY, SMNVEV (reference sequence). The CDR3 runs to 15 residues. V was cut by 8 bases and J by 0 bases, with 16 bases left in between. As DNA, the CDR3 is TGTGCCAGCGCAAGGGCGGGACGGATGAACACTGAAGCTTTCTTT. It codes for CASARAGRMNTEAFF.

This clone was seen a few times. The chain is built from TRBV7-9 and TRBJ2-2; TRBD2 is a possible D gene (6 bases). The CDR3 consists of 17 residues. Trimming pared 5 bases from V and 6 bases from J, leaving 22 bases between. CDR1 and CDR2 (germline): SEHNR, FQNEAQ (reference sequence). This CDR3 reads CASSPTLSGRRSGELFF. DNA of the CDR3: TGTGCCAGCAGCCCCACCTTGTCAGGGAGGCGATCCGGGGAGCTGTTTTTT.

This chain uses TRBV2 with TRBJ2-1; 11 bases are shared with TRBD2. V gave up 4 bases and J gave up 9 bases; unmatched junction bases: 14. Germline V gene sequence: CDR1 SNHLY, CDR2 FYNNEI. CDR3 size: 17 residues. For the CDR3, the DNA is TGTGCCAGCAGTGCGCTAGCGGGAGGCCCGGAGTTCGGTGAGCAGTTCTTC. Translating gives CASSALAGGPEFGEQFF.